Each of the 4 T cell receptor beta chains below was sequenced from the same sample in a study of tumor-infiltrating lymphocytes in primary liver carcinoma. Both RNA and DNA were isolated together from 20-30 mg of bulk tissue that had not been sorted. Reverse transcription of roughly 0.45 ug total RNA with a constant-region primer produced TCR beta cDNA. For TCR beta, libraries were produced by three nested multiplex PCR rounds using slightly modified ARM-PCR. For approximately 9 cycles apiece, the opening two PCR rounds ran with TRBV1-TRBV30 forward primers and a C-beta reverse primer. TCRdb called the multiplex PCR reads again in MiXCR, with one record for every CDR3 protein. The sample has 20,000 to 25,000 distinct CDR3 sequences; 60% to 80% are singletons. The sequenced sample consisted of liver tumor tissue from sampling region 1. Documented subset: tumor region T1, superior pole. All receptors derive from a woman in her twenties or thirties with primary liver carcinoma and hepatitis B virus infection.

About this clonotype: The CDR3 does not close with the conserved phenylalanine or tryptophan, likely indicating a read error. The chain links TRBV5-4 to TRBJ2-3; D is possibly TRBD1 (6 bases). The CDR3 contains 17 residues. The germline gives CDR1 SGHNT, CDR2 YYREEE (reference sequence). The CDR3 sequence is CASSVEGHPPPTDTQYL. The DNA of the CDR3 is TGTGCAAGCAGCGTAGAGGGACACCCTCCACCCACAGATACGCAGTATCTT.

The V call is TRBV6-2 or TRBV6-3, the J call TRBJ2-1, with D possibly matching TRBD1 (6 bases). There are 11 residues in the CDR3. Per germline, CDR1 MNHEY and CDR2 SVGEGT. Deletions cut 10 bases from V and 6 bases from J, with 10 bases between. The CDR3 is CAKGRGNEQFF. CDR3 DNA: TGTGCCAAGGGCAGGGGCAATGAGCAGTTCTTC.

Concerning this clonotype: The junction does not match germline at one end; this may be a read error. The gene calls are TRBV30 and TRBJ1-5, with a tentative D call TRBD1 (6 bases). Per the germline V gene, CDR1 is GTSNPN and CDR2 is SVGIG (reference sequence). The CDR3 has 13 residues. For the CDR3, the DNA is TGTACCTGGGGTCCAGGGGTGGGAGGGCCCCAGCATTTT. Encoded protein: CTWGPGVGGPQHF.

On this clonotype: One end of the junction fails to match germline, which may point to a read error. The V and J genes are TRBV11-2 and TRBJ2-3, with D perhaps matching TRBD1 or TRBD2 (5 bases each). The CDR3 has 16 amino acids. CDR1 is SGHAT and CDR2 is FQNNGV in the germline V gene. Here the CDR3 reads CASSGSRHGRGDTQYF. The CDR3 nucleotides read TGTGCCAGCAGCGGGTCGCGACATGGAAGGGGAGATACGCAATATTTT. The whole variable domain, filled in from reference TRBV11-2 and TRBJ2-3, reads EAGVAQSPRYKIIEKRQSVAFWCNPISGHATLYWYQQILGQGPKLLIQFQNNGVVDDSQLPKDRFSAERLKGVDSTLKIQPAKLEDSAVYLCASSGSRHGRGDTQYFGPGTRLTVL.